This T cell receptor (beta chain) was captured by sequencing in a study of T-cell memory formation after mild COVID-19. Whole-study context: Clusters were largely donor specific.

Study outcomes and limitations: CD4+ bias marked clones expanding day 15 to 37, unlike balanced contracting clones. Mostly located in CM and EM were contracting CD4+ clones, with contracting CD8+ clones located in EMRA.

Germline V gene lookup returns CDR1 SEHNR and CDR2 FQNEAQ (reference sequence). The CDR3 runs to 11 residues. V was trimmed by 5 bases and J by 4 bases, leaving 3 bases between them. There are a few counts of this clonotype. Its target is unknown. TCRdb re-analysed the 5' RACE reads in MiXCR, keeping a single row per CDR3 protein. The sample lists fewer than 95,000 distinct CDR3 sequences; less than 15% were seen once. This sequence was found in an adult woman who had mild COVID-19 (a few samples of this study predate the infection). Cell type and time point are not known. The rearrangement joins TRBV7-9 to TRBJ2-1; D is uncertain. The specimen sequenced was PBMCs or a T cell subset sorted from them (not recorded which). This CDR3 reads CASSPYNEQFF. In DNA form, the CDR3 reads TGTGCCAGCAGCCCATACAATGAGCAGTTCTTC.